This T cell receptor (beta chain) was retrieved from a study of post-analysis software for immune sequencing data. Study summary: The patients showed relapsing-remitting, secondary progressive and progressive-relapsing multiple sclerosis courses. Study-level findings and limits: Patients used several TRBV segments, including TRBV5-6, TRBV5-1 and TRBV20-1, more often than controls. With F measure, samples from one preparation batch clustered together strongly. Relative to controls, patients with multiple sclerosis showed significantly lower normalized Chao1 diversity.

The CDR3 loop spans 15 amino acids. V was shortened by 2 bases and J by 4 bases, with 13 bases between the two germline ends. Germline CDR1 and CDR2: SGHRS and YFSETQ. Of note for this clonotype: What it binds is not known.

The TCR beta cDNA libraries carried unique molecular identifiers. One entry per CDR3 protein, called by TCRdb with MiXCR from the PCR reads. The sample has about 500,000 distinct CDR3 sequences; over 35% are singletons. The chain combines TRBV5-1 with TRBJ1-5, with a weak D call TRBD1 (5 bases). The sequenced sample was blood. The sequence derives from a girl aged 10 to 17 with multiple sclerosis. The chain's CDR3 is CASSLNGGRNQPQHF. The CDR3 nucleotides are TGCGCCAGCAGCTTAAACGGGGGGAGGAATCAGCCCCAGCATTTT.